The clone carrying this T cell receptor (beta chain) has only one observation. Antigen unknown. With 7 bases removed from V and 5 bases from J, the gap between germline ends came to 15 bases. The CDR3 loop spans 14 amino acids. Looked up from germline, CDR1 is SGHTA and CDR2 is FQGTGA. The data originate from a study of cytomegalovirus exposure and HLA in healthy donors. Study background: The use of the same platform for the 120 or so validation repertoires and the approximately 730 first-cohort repertoires was reported by a later analysis.

Notes on the study in general: Reports credit the classifier with highly specific, highly sensitive diagnosis of cytomegalovirus status. The CMV antigen specificity of a few CMV-associated chains was confirmed through in vitro analysis. Usually a TCR sequence was rare, but some public TCRs were found in many donors.

Clones were sequenced by immunoSEQ multiplex PCR, and TCRdb holds only the in-frame ones, with some missing. The sample lists approximately 270,000 clones; about 88% were seen once. The sequenced material came from PBMCs. The receptor was derived from a man aged 18 to 30 in good health and CMV-seropositive. This rearrangement joins TRBV7-3 to TRBJ1-5; D is possibly TRBD1 (6 bases). CDR3 in amino acids: CASIRRGADQPQHF. In nucleotides, the CDR3 is TGTGCCAGCATCCGCCGGGGGGCAGATCAGCCCCAGCATTTT.